This passage covers 13 T cell receptor beta chains from one sample sequenced in a study of graft-versus-host responses after intestinal transplantation. Both intraepithelial and lamina propria lymphocytes were released by processing graft tissue. Generated by immunoSEQ multiplex PCR, the TCRdb table keeps only in-frame clones and is missing some. Among about 37,000 clones listed, roughly 90% were seen once. The specimen was ileum tissue, collected almost 210 days after intestinal transplant. The receptors here all came from a human patient who received an intestinal transplant, so some T cells may come from the graft donor.

The V and J genes are TRBV5-1 and TRBJ1-3; D gene uncertain. V was pared by 0 bases and J by 0 bases, with 4 bases between. CDR1 is SGHRS, CDR2 YFSETQ, per germline. This CDR3 comprises 14 residues. The CDR3 bases are TGCGCCAGCAGCTTGGGCGCCTCTGGAAACACCATATATTTT. Translation: CASSLGASGNTIYF.

As concerns this clone: Other nucleotide sequences from this sample produce the same CDR3. This chain links TRBV10-3 with TRBJ2-2; D is uncertain. The CDR3 has 13 amino acids. Germline values: CDR1 ENHRY, CDR2 SYGVKD. V was shortened by 3 bases and J by 2 bases, with 4 bases between the two germline ends. The DNA for the CDR3 is TGTGCCATCAGTGACGTCAACACCGGGGAGCTGTTTTTT. Encoded protein: CAISDVNTGELFF.

Notes on this clone: Other DNA sequences in this sample translate to the same CDR3. The chain carries TRBV5-8 and TRBJ2-2; maybe TRBD1 (5 bases). Germline V gene lookup returns CDR1 SGHTS and CDR2 YDEGEE. Between the trimmed V and J ends, which lost 0 bases and 0 bases, there was a span of 6 bases. The CDR3 covers 15 residues. CDR3 region: CASSLVGANTGELFF. The DNA of the CDR3 is TGTGCCAGCAGCTTGGTAGGGGCGAACACCGGGGAGCTGTTTTTT.

V gene TRBV5-4 combines with J gene TRBJ2-7; D ambiguous. The V and J ends lost 7 bases and 6 bases respectively, with 11 bases between them. Germline-derived CDR1 and CDR2 are SGHNT and YYREEE (reference sequence). This CDR3 has 11 residues. The CDR3 protein is CASGEKGEQYF. DNA of the CDR3: TGTGCCAGCGGCGAGAAGGGCGAGCAGTACTTC.

V usage is TRBV11-3 and J usage is TRBJ2-1; tentatively, D is TRBD2 (6 bases). Germline CDR1 SGHNT, CDR2 YENEEA. The V end was cut by 3 bases, the J end by 11 bases, with 14 bases between. CDR3 size: 13 residues. DNA of the CDR3: TGTGCCAGCAGCTTTCGGGGGAATAAGAAGCAGTTCTTC. As protein: CASSFRGNKKQFF.

The chain has TRBV25-1 and TRBJ2-7; the D gene could be TRBD1 or TRBD2 (5 bases each). CDR1 is MGHDK and CDR2 is SYGVNS in the germline V gene. Trimming took 6 bases from V and 2 from J, leaving 11 bases between them. The CDR3 is 13 residues long. CDR3: CASSRDGTYEQYF. The CDR3 DNA follows: TGTGCCAGCAGCCGGGACGGAACCTACGAGCAGTACTTC.

The chain has TRBV28 and TRBJ2-7; 8 nucleotides agree with TRBD1. This CDR3 spans 14 amino acids. Germline-derived CDR1 and CDR2 are MDHEN and SYDVKM. The ends lost 3 bases at V and 2 bases at J; junction bases unmatched: 3. The chain's CDR3 is CASSFRDRPYEQYF. For the CDR3, the DNA is TGTGCCAGCAGTTTCCGGGACAGGCCCTACGAGCAGTACTTC.

V gene TRBV29-1 combines with J gene TRBJ1-2; 12 bases map to TRBD1. Germline CDR1 is SQVTM and CDR2 is ANQGSEA. This CDR3 contains 14 residues. V lost 3 bases, J lost 8 bases, and 7 bases stayed unmatched. CDR3 bases: TGCAGCGTTGATAACCGGGACAGGGGGCCCGGCTACACCTTC. Protein product: CSVDNRDRGPGYTF.

The rearrangement joins TRBV6-4 to TRBJ2-1; D unresolved. There are 13 residues in the CDR3. The V end was cut by 8 bases, the J end by 4 bases, with 12 bases between. Looked up from germline, CDR1 is MRHNA and CDR2 is SNTAGT. In nucleotides, the CDR3 is TGTGCCAGCCTCGGCGACACTTACAATGAGCAGTTCTTC. Its translation: CASLGDTYNEQFF.

This chain connects TRBV4-1 to TRBJ2-7; possibly TRBD1 for D (6 bases). Germline values: CDR1 MGHRA, CDR2 YSYEKL. Between the trimmed V and J ends, which lost 4 bases and 2 bases, there was a span of 15 bases. This CDR3 region has 15 residues. CDR3 protein: CASSLSTGNTYEQYF. Here the CDR3 DNA reads TGCGCCAGCAGCCTCAGCACAGGGAACACCTACGAGCAGTACTTC.

The chain uses TRBV7-3 and TRBJ2-2; unclear D gene. Germline V gene sequence: CDR1 SGHTA, CDR2 FQGTGA. V was shortened by 0 bases and J by 7 bases, with 0 bases between the two germline ends. The CDR3 has 11 amino acids. CDR3 residues: CASSLTGELFF. CDR3 coding DNA: TGTGCCAGCAGCTTAACCGGGGAGCTGTTTTTT.

For the CDR3, the DNA is TGCGCCAGCAGCCCCTCCTCGAGGAGCTCCTATAATTCACCCCTCCACTTT. Translating it yields CASSPSSRSSYNSPLHF. The chain combines TRBV4-1 with TRBJ1-6; D remains ambiguous. From germline, CDR1 is MGHRA and CDR2 YSYEKL. This CDR3 spans 17 amino acids. V dropped 4 bases and J dropped 0 bases, with 13 bases sitting between them.

The chain carries TRBV28 and TRBJ2-3; 9 bases line up with TRBD2. CDR3 length: 16 amino acids. Germline V gives CDR1 MDHEN, CDR2 SYDVKM. Trimming at V came to 3 bases and at J to 3 bases, leaving 7 bases not matched to a gene. CDR3 protein: CASSFGASGMTDTQYF. CDR3 in DNA: TGTGCCAGCAGTTTCGGGGCTAGCGGGATGACAGATACGCAGTATTTT.